The T cell receptor beta chain described here comes from a study of T cell changes during pregnancy in multiple sclerosis. The CDR3 sequence is 17 residues long. Per germline, CDR1 SEHNR and CDR2 FQNEAQ (reference sequence). V dropped 2 bases and J dropped 0; count of bases not matched to a gene: 9. Produced via immunoSEQ multiplex PCR; TCRdb's table is partial and in-frame only. The data contain roughly 37,000 clones, roughly 89% of them singletons. The source is a female donor in good health, enrolled as a control in a pregnancy study. The material was CD4+ T cells from peripheral blood mononuclear cells, obtained in the second trimester of pregnancy. V and J are TRBV7-9 and TRBJ1-1; 7 bases are a match to TRBD1. CDR3: CASSLRGRGYLNTEAFF. DNA for the CDR3: TGTGCCAGCAGCTTAAGGGGCAGGGGGTACCTGAACACTGAAGCTTTCTTT. Full variable domain (rest looked up from reference TRBV7-9 and TRBJ1-1): DTGVSQNPRHKITKRGQNVTFRCDPISEHNRLYWYRQTLGQGPEFLTYFQNEAQLEKSRLLSDRFSAERPKGSFSTLEIQRTEQGDSAMYLCASSLRGRGYLNTEAFFGQGTRLTVV.